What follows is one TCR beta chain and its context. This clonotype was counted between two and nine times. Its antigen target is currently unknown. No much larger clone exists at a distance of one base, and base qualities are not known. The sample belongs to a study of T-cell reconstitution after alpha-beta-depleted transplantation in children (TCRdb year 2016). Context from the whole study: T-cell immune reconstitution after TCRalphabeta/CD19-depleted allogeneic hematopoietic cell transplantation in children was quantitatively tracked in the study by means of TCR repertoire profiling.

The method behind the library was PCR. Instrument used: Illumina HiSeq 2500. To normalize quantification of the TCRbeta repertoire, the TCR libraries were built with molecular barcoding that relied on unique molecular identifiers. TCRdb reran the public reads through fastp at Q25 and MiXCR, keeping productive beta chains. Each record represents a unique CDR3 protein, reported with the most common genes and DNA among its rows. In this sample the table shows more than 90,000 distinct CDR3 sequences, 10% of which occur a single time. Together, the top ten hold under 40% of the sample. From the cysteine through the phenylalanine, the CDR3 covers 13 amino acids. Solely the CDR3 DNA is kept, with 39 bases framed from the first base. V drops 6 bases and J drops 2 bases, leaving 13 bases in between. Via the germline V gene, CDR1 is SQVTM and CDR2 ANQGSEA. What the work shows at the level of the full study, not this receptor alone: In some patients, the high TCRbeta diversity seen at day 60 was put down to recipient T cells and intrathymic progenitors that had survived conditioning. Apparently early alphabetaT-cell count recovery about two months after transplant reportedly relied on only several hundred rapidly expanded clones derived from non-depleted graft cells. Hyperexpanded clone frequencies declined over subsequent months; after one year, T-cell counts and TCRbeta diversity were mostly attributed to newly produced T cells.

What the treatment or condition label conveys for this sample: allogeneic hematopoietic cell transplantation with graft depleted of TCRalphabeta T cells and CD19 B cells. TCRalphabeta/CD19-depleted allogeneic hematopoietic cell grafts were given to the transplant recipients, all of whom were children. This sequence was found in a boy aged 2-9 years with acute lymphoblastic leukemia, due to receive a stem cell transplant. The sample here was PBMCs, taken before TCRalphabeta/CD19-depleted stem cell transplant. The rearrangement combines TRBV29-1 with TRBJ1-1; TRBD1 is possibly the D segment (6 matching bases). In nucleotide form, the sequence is TGCAGCGTACTAAGGACAGAAAACACTGAAGCTTTCTTT. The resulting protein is CSVLRTENTEAFF.